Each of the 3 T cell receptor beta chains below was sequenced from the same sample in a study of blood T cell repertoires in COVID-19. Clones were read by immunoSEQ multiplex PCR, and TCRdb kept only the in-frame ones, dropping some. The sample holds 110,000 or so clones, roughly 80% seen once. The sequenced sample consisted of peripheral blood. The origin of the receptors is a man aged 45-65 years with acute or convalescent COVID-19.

DNA for the CDR3: TGTGCCAGCAGCTTATCTTTGTGGGGGCCCCGGAACACTGAAGCTTTCTTT. It translates to CASSLSLWGPRNTEAFF. The gene calls are TRBV11-2 and TRBJ1-1; perhaps TRBD1 as D (6 bases). V shed 2 bases and J shed 1 base, with 17 bases lying between them. Germline V lookup: CDR1 SGHAT, CDR2 FQNNGV. The CDR3 runs 17 residues.

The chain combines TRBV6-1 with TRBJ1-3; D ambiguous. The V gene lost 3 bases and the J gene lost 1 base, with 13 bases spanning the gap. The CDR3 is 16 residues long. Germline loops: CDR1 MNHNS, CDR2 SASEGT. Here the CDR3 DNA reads TGTGCCAGCAGTGATTCCGTCCTCCCTTCTGGAAACACCATATATTTT. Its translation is CASSDSVLPSGNTIYF.

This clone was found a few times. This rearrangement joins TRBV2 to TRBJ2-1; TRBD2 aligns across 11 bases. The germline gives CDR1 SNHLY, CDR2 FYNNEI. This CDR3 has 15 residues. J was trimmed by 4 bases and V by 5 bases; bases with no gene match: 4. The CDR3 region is CASSIAGGTYNEQFF. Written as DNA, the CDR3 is TGTGCCAGCAGTATAGCGGGGGGGACTTACAATGAGCAGTTCTTC.